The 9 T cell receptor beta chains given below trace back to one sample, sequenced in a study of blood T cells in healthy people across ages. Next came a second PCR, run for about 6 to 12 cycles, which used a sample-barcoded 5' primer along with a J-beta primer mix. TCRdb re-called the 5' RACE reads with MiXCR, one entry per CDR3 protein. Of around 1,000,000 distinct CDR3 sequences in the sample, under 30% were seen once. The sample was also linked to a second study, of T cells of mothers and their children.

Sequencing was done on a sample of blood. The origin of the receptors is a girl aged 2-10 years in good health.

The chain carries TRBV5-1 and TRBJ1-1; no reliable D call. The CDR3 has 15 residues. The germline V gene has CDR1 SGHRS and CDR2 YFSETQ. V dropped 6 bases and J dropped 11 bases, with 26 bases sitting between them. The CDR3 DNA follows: TGCGCCAGCACTAAGCACCGCGGAGAACTCAACGCGGCTTTCTTT. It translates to CASTKHRGELNAAFF.

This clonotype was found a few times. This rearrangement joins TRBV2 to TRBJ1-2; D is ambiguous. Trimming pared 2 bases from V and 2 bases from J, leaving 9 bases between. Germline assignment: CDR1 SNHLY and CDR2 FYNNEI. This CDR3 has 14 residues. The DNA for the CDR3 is TGTGCCAGCAGTGAAACCGACGGAAACTATGGCTACACCTTC. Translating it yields CASSETDGNYGYTF.

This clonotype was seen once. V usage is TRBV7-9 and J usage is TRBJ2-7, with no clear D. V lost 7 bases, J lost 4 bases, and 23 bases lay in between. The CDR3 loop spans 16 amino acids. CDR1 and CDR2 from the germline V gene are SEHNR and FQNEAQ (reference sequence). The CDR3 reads CASISLEVSLLYEQYF. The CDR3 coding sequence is TGTGCCAGCATCTCCCTTGAGGTGTCCCTCCTTTACGAGCAGTACTTC.

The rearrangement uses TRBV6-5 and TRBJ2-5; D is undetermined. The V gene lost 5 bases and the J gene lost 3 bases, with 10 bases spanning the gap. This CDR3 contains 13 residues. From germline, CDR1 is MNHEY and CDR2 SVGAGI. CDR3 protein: CASSGLVKETQYF. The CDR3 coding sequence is TGTGCCAGCAGTGGGCTTGTAAAAGAGACCCAGTACTTC.

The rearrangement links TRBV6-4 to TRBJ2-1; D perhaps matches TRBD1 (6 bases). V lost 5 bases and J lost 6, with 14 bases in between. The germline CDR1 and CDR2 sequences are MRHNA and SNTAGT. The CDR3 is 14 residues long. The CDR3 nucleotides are TGTGCCAGCAGTATGGACAGTACTCTCAATGAGCAGTTCTTC. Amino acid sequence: CASSMDSTLNEQFF.

The CDR3 nucleotides read TGCGCCAGCAGCCAAGTTGGAGAAGGGCTTAAAGGAACTGAAGCTTTCTTT. Residues: CASSQVGEGLKGTEAFF. This chain uses TRBV4-3 with TRBJ1-1; D gene ambiguous. The CDR3 contains 17 residues. Germline V lookup: CDR1 LGHNA, CDR2 YSLEER. V lost 1 base and J lost 5, with 20 bases in between.

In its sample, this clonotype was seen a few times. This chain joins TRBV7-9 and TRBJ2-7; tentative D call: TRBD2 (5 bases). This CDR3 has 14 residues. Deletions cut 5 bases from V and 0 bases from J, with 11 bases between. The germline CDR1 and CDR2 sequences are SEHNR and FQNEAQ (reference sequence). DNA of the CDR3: TGTGCCAGCAGCCGAGGGCACAGCTCCTACGAGCAGTACTTC. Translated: CASSRGHSSYEQYF.

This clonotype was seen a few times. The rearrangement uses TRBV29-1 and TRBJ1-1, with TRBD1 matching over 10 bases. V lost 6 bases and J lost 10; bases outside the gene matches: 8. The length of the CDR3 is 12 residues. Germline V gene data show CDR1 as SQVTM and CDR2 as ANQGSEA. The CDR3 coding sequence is TGCAGCGTCGTGACAGGGGGCGGAGGAGCTTTCTTT. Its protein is CSVVTGGGGAFF.

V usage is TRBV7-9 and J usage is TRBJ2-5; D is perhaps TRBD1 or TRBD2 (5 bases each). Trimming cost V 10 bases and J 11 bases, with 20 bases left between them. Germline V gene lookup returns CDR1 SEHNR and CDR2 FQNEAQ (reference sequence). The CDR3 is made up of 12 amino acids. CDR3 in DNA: TGTGCCACATCCGGGGCTGGCTGGGAGCAGTACTTC. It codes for CATSGAGWEQYF.